A single sample is the source of the 20 T cell receptor beta chains below, sequenced in a study of somatic mutations in cytotoxic T cells in rheumatoid arthritis. Only in-frame clones appear in the TCRdb table, and some are missing; sequencing was by immunoSEQ multiplex PCR. The sample records 15,000 to 20,000 clones, 82% being singletons. Sample: CD8+ T cells sorted from blood. The receptor source for this set is an adult with rheumatoid arthritis.

This clone turned up a few times. This sequence joins TRBV7-9 and TRBJ1-2; the D gene is possibly TRBD1 (5 bases). The CDR3 sequence is 14 residues long. Germline-derived CDR1 and CDR2 are SEHNR and FQNEAQ (reference sequence). Trimming took off 4 bases at V and 8 bases at J, with 17 bases between the two ends. CDR3 residues: CASSSYDSRWGYTF. The CDR3, as DNA: TGTGCCAGCAGCTCCTACGACAGTCGGTGGGGCTACACCTTC.

The chain employs TRBV10-2 and TRBJ1-2; D unclear. The CDR3 has 12 residues. Trimming pared 11 bases from V and 5 bases from J, leaving 15 bases between. CDR1 and CDR2 (germline): WSHSY, SAAADI. The CDR3 DNA sequence: TGCGCCTCCCGGGGAGTTTCTTATGGCTACACCTTC. This encodes CASRGVSYGYTF.

The chain couples TRBV13 to TRBJ2-3; D not certain. Germline V gives CDR1 PRHDT, CDR2 FYEKMQ (reference sequence). The CDR3 has 14 amino acids. Trimming shortened V by 1 base and J by 3 bases, and 8 bases separated the two germline ends. The CDR3 spells CASSLDRRTDTQYF. The CDR3, as DNA: TGTGCCAGCAGCTTAGATAGGCGGACAGATACGCAGTATTTT.

This sequence joins TRBV7-9 and TRBJ2-7, with a possible D match to TRBD1 (5 bases). The germline V gene encodes CDR1 SEHNR and CDR2 FQNEAQ (reference sequence). This CDR3 is built from 14 residues. Trimming took off 0 bases at V and 4 bases at J, with 10 bases between the two ends. The CDR3 sequence is CASSLAVAGYEQYF. CDR3 coding DNA: TGTGCCAGCAGCTTAGCGGTGGCAGGGTACGAGCAGTACTTC.

The chain couples TRBV4-3 to TRBJ2-2; the D gene is possibly TRBD2 (6 bases). The CDR3 has 16 residues. The ends were cut back, 1 base at V and 4 bases at J, with 13 bases in the middle. The germline CDR1 and CDR2 sequences are LGHNA and YSLEER. Here the CDR3 reads CASSQGRGVLTGELFF. CDR3 DNA: TGCGCCAGCAGCCAAGGGCGCGGGGTCCTCACCGGGGAGCTGTTTTTT.

This chain links TRBV15 with TRBJ2-5, with D hard to call. There are 14 residues in the CDR3. Trimming removed 5 bases at V and 2 bases at J, with 12 bases between. Per the germline V gene, CDR1 is LNHNV and CDR2 is YYDKDF (reference sequence). Written as DNA, the CDR3 is TGTGCCACCAGCCCGACGGGTATACAAGAGACCCAGTACTTC. This gives the protein CATSPTGIQETQYF.

Only a few counts were recorded for this clone. The chain joins TRBV10-3 to TRBJ1-1; possibly TRBD1 for D (6 bases). Trimming took off 3 bases at V and 7 bases at J, with 21 bases between the two ends. This CDR3 has 16 amino acids. Per the germline V gene, CDR1 is ENHRY and CDR2 is SYGVKD. CDR3 loop: CAISDFQRTGYGEAFF. The CDR3 DNA sequence: TGTGCCATCAGTGACTTCCAACGAACAGGGTATGGTGAAGCTTTCTTT.

J is TRBJ2-1 and V is TRBV4-1, with 8 bases lining up with TRBD2. This CDR3 has 16 amino acids. CDR1 MGHRA and CDR2 YSYEKL come from the germline V gene. Trimming removed 1 base from V and 3 bases from J; junction bases left unmatched: 5. CDR3 residues: CASSQVTSGYYNEQFF. In DNA form, the CDR3 reads TGCGCCAGCAGCCAAGTAACTAGCGGCTACTACAATGAGCAGTTCTTC.

The genes are TRBV11-2 and TRBJ2-5; weak D call: TRBD2 (6 bases). CDR1 is SGHAT and CDR2 is FQNNGV in the germline V gene. V was pared by 4 bases and J by 4 bases, with 13 bases between. The CDR3 is 14 amino acids. CDR3 sequence reads: CASSSDYSSETQYF. The CDR3 DNA is TGTGCCAGCAGCTCGGACTATAGTTCAGAGACCCAGTACTTC.

The chain joins TRBV19 to TRBJ2-2, with D perhaps TRBD1 or TRBD2 (6 bases each). Germline CDR1 and CDR2: LNHDA and SQIVND (reference sequence). The germline V and J ends were trimmed by 7 bases and 2 bases, with 17 bases remaining between them. This CDR3 comprises 16 residues. The CDR3 DNA follows: TGTGCCAGTACCCCCCGGGGGCAGCGTAACACCGGGGAGCTGTTTTTT. Translating gives CASTPRGQRNTGELFF.

This chain joins TRBV7-8 and TRBJ1-4, with D possibly matching TRBD1 (6 bases). Germline V gene lookup returns CDR1 SGHVS and CDR2 FQNEAQ. Deletions cut 3 bases from V and 3 bases from J, with 11 bases between. The CDR3 length is 15 residues. CDR3 in amino acids: CASSLVDSSNEKLFF. The CDR3 region has the DNA TGTGCCAGCAGCTTGGTGGACAGTTCTAATGAAAAACTGTTTTTT.

The J gene is TRBJ1-5, the V gene TRBV7-9; D perhaps matches TRBD1 (5 bases). Trimming removed 4 bases at V and 0 bases at J, with 7 bases between. CDR3 size: 14 residues. CDR1 SEHNR and CDR2 FQNEAQ come from the germline V gene (reference sequence). The CDR3 region has the DNA TGTGCCAGCAGCTATGGGGGTAGCAATCAGCCCCAGCATTTT. As protein: CASSYGGSNQPQHF.

The chain carries TRBV4-3 and TRBJ2-7; 7 bases agree with TRBD2. V lost 3 bases, J lost 2 bases, and 7 bases stayed unmatched. The CDR3 totals 15 residues. CDR1 LGHNA and CDR2 YSLEER come from the germline V gene. CDR3 amino acids: CASSQGPSGTYEQYF. CDR3 in DNA: TGCGCCAGCAGCCAGGGCCCTAGCGGAACCTACGAGCAGTACTTC.

CDR3 loop: CAIPEGARNTGELFF. The CDR3 DNA sequence: TGTGCCATTCCAGAGGGCGCTCGGAACACCGGGGAGCTGTTTTTT. This sequence joins TRBV7-9 and TRBJ2-2, with D perhaps matching TRBD2 (5 bases). V was clipped by 10 bases and J by 1 base, with 16 bases between them. The CDR3 is 15 amino acids. Germline assignment: CDR1 SEHNR and CDR2 FQNEAQ (reference sequence).

The chain couples TRBV30 to TRBJ2-7; either TRBD1 or TRBD2 may fit D (5 bases each). Germline CDR1 GTSNPN, CDR2 SVGIG (reference sequence). The CDR3 contains 13 residues. V was cut by 2 bases and J by 3 bases, with 11 bases left in between. The CDR3 DNA is TGTGCCTGGAGTTCGGGACCTGTCTACGAGCAGTACTTC. Its protein product is CAWSSGPVYEQYF.

The CDR3 sequence is CARNAKEEPMNTEAFF. CDR3 DNA sequence: TGTGCCAGAAACGCAAAAGAGGAACCCATGAACACTGAAGCTTTCTTT. The chain links TRBV19 to TRBJ1-1; unclear D gene. Germline CDR1 and CDR2: LNHDA and SQIVND (reference sequence). Trimming removed 9 bases from V and 0 bases from J, with 20 bases in between. The CDR3 covers 16 residues.

The chain is built from TRBV11-3 and TRBJ2-7; the D gene is possibly TRBD2 (5 bases). The length of the CDR3 is 15 residues. The germline V gene has CDR1 SGHNT and CDR2 YENEEA. The ends were cut back, 3 bases at V and 1 base at J, with 13 bases in the middle. CDR3 in amino acids: CASSFGGSSSYEQYF. CDR3 nucleotide sequence: TGTGCCAGCAGCTTCGGAGGTTCCAGTTCCTACGAGCAGTACTTC.

This chain joins TRBV4-3 and TRBJ2-1; D possibly matches TRBD1 or TRBD2 (5 bases each). The germline CDR1 and CDR2 sequences are LGHNA and YSLEER. With 2 bases removed from V and 8 bases from J, the gap between germline ends came to 16 bases. CDR3 length: 15 residues. CDR3 nucleotide sequence: TGCGCCAGCAGCCAAACCGGGACGCCCGGGTATGAGCAGTTCTTC. Residues: CASSQTGTPGYEQFF.

The chain joins TRBV27 to TRBJ2-7; 12 positions match TRBD1. The CDR3 sequence is 15 residues long. Trimming removed 5 bases from V and 1 base from J; junction bases left unmatched: 3. CDR1 is MNHEY, CDR2 SMNVEV, per germline (reference sequence). The CDR3 nucleotides are TGTGCCAGCAGTCCGGGACAGGGGGCGTCCTACGAGCAGTACTTC. Its protein product is CASSPGQGASYEQYF.

The chain recombines TRBV15 with TRBJ1-4; no reliable D call. The CDR3 contains 13 residues. Trimming took off 1 base at V and 8 bases at J, with 8 bases between the two ends. Germline V gene data show CDR1 as LNHNV and CDR2 as YYDKDF (reference sequence). The CDR3 bases are TGTGCCACCAGCAGAGCAGTTTGGGAAAAACTGTTTTTT. Translating it yields CATSRAVWEKLFF.